The entry below describes one T cell receptor (beta chain). These data come from a study of blood T cell repertoires in COVID-19. The overall study: Some COVID-19 samples were acute and others convalescent; all came from the United States, Italy and Spain.

Source study methods: By means of reference gene primer amplification, nucleated cell counts were estimated. Assay: immunoSEQ multiplex PCR; the TCRdb copy retains only in-frame clones and omits some. V and J calls plus clone size are reproduced from that table; the DNA served to infer D and trimming. This sample has fewer than 85,000 clones, with 90% found just once. The sequence was collected from a woman in her fifties or sixties in a cohort sampled during active COVID-19. Sequenced input: peripheral blood.

CDR3 region: CSVGVDRWSAYEQYF. The CDR3 DNA is TGCAGCGTTGGGGTGGACAGGTGGAGTGCCTACGAGCAGTACTTC. The V gene is TRBV29-1, the J gene TRBJ2-7, with 7 nucleotides matching TRBD1. This CDR3 is built from 15 residues. Germline V gene sequence: CDR1 SQVTM, CDR2 ANQGSEA. V trimming: 4 bases; J trimming: 2 bases; junction bases outside the gene matches: 11.